These T cell receptor beta chains were read from a single sample in a study of OX40 agonist ivuxolimab in advanced cancers. Some clones are missing from TCRdb's copy, which holds only in-frame ones; the method was immunoSEQ multiplex PCR. The sample lists about 94,000 clones, roughly 94% occurring once. The specimen comprised CD4+ or CD8+ T cells sorted from blood, sampled in a trial of the OX40 agonist ivuxolimab. The receptors come from an adult with an advanced solid tumor such as melanoma, head and neck, liver or kidney cancer. Both conserved end residues are part of each CDR3. The D gene is left open where the match is weak. Clone size, where shown, is once, few, many, or a class for clones that have expanded.

>TRBV28|NA|TRBJ1-2|NA
CASSSVDRTLYGYTF
TGTGCCAGCAGTTCGGTTGACAGGACCCTATATGGCTACACCTTC
>TRBV2|NA|TRBJ2-7|NA
CASSERNEQYF
TGTGCCAGCAGTGAAAGGAACGAGCAGTACTTC
>TRBV25-1|NA|TRBJ1-1|NA
CASSEWGGGTEAFF
TGTGCCAGCAGTGAATGGGGAGGGGGCACTGAAGCTTTCTTT
>TRBV6-6|NA|TRBJ1-2|NA
CASGRLNYGYTF
TGTGCCAGCGGCCGGTTGAACTATGGCTACACCTTC
>TRBV5-6|NA|TRBJ1-5|NA
CASSSTHQPQHF
TGTGCCAGCAGCTCAACACATCAGCCCCAGCATTTT
>TRBV6-1|NA|TRBJ2-3|NA
CASSEQWSADTQYF
TGTGCCAGCAGTGAACAATGGTCCGCAGATACGCAGTATTTT
>TRBV28|NA|TRBJ1-1|NA
CASSSGGAQNTEAFF
TGTGCCAGCTCCTCCGGAGGCGCTCAGAACACTGAAGCTTTCTTT
>TRBV7-9|NA|TRBJ1-4|TRBD1
CASSLGETGYEKLFF
TGTGCCAGCAGCTTAGGGGAGACAGGGTATGAAAAACTGTTTTTT
>TRBV10-3|NA|TRBJ2-7|TRBD1
CAISGGQYYEQYF
TGTGCCATCAGTGGGGGACAGTACTACGAGCAGTACTTC
>TRBV4-3|NA|TRBJ1-1|NA
CASALTANTEAFF
TGCGCCAGCGCCCTTACAGCGAACACTGAAGCTTTCTTT
>TRBV4-3|NA|TRBJ2-4|NA
CASSQDVGQGTKNIQYF
TGCGCCAGCAGCCAAGATGTCGGCCAGGGGACCAAAAACATTCAGTACTTC
>TRBV5-1|NA|TRBJ1-1|NA
CASSLERMNTEAFF
TGCGCCAGCAGCTTGGAACGTATGAACACTGAAGCTTTCTTT
>TRBV7-2|NA|TRBJ1-3|TRBD1
CASSLVGTALGNTIYF
TGTGCCAGCAGCTTAGTCGGGACAGCACTTGGAAACACCATATATTTT
>TRBV5-1|NA|TRBJ1-3|TRBD1
CASNEGASGNTIYF
TGCGCCAGCAACGAGGGGGCCTCAGGAAACACCATATATTTT
>TRBV5-1|NA|TRBJ1-1|TRBD1
CASSLGPHPTGWNTEAFF
TGCGCCAGCAGCTTGGGCCCACACCCGACAGGGTGGAACACTGAAGCTTTCTTT
>TRBV2|once|TRBJ1-6|NA
CASSEGGSYNSPLHF
TGTGCCAGCAGTGAAGGGGGATCCTATAATTCACCCCTCCACTTT
>TRBV29-1|once|TRBJ1-2|NA
CSVAGRNRYGYTF
TGCAGCGTTGCCGGGAGGAACAGATATGGCTACACCTTC
>TRBV30|NA|TRBJ2-7|TRBD2
CAWKDRLTSGRADGEQYF
TGTGCCTGGAAGGATCGGCTAACAAGCGGGAGGGCCGATGGCGAGCAGTACTTC
>TRBV6-5|few|TRBJ1-3|NA
CASSYARASGNTIYF
TGTGCCAGCAGTTACGCCCGAGCCTCTGGAAACACCATATATTTT
>TRBV10-2|NA|TRBJ1-4|TRBD1
CASRLAGGGEKLFF
TGCGCCAGCAGATTGGCAGGGGGAGGAGAAAAACTGTTTTTT
>TRBV9|NA|TRBJ2-7|TRBD1
CASSPLPGTAFYEQYF
TGTGCCAGCAGTCCGCTCCCCGGGACAGCCTTTTACGAGCAGTACTTC
>TRBV27|NA|TRBJ2-5|NA
CASSLGGSGWETQYF
TGTGCCAGCAGTTTAGGGGGGTCCGGATGGGAGACCCAGTACTTC
>TRBV11-2|NA|TRBJ1-1|NA
CASSLVDSFSAFF
TGTGCCAGCAGCTTAGTGGACAGCTTCTCCGCTTTCTTT
>TRBV9|NA|TRBJ2-5|TRBD2
CASSVEAGGETQYF
TGTGCCAGCAGCGTAGAGGCGGGAGGGGAGACCCAGTACTTC
>TRBV19|NA|TRBJ1-6|NA
CASKGTANSPLHF
TGTGCCAGTAAGGGCACCGCGAATTCACCCCTCCACTTT
>TRBV7-2|NA|TRBJ2-1|NA
CASRRPAYNEQFF
TGTGCCAGCCGCCGGCCCGCCTACAATGAGCAGTTCTTC
>TRBV5-1|NA|TRBJ2-7|NA
CASSSSLWEQYF
TGCGCCAGCAGCTCATCCTTGTGGGAGCAGTACTTC
>TRBV28|NA|TRBJ2-7|NA
CASSLAGASYEQYF
TGTGCCAGCAGTTTGGCAGGAGCCTCCTACGAGCAGTACTTC
>TRBV14|NA|TRBJ2-2|NA
CASSQDWNTGELFF
TGTGCCAGCAGCCAAGATTGGAACACCGGGGAGCTGTTTTTT
>TRBV2|NA|TRBJ2-1|NA
CASSSSWVNEQFF
TGTGCCAGCAGCTCCTCGTGGGTGAATGAGCAGTTCTTC
>TRBV2|NA|TRBJ1-3|NA
CASRVFGNTIYF
TGTGCCAGCAGGGTGTTCGGAAACACCATATATTTT
>TRBV19|NA|TRBJ2-7|TRBD1
CASRAQGPTYEQYF
TGTGCCAGTAGGGCACAGGGGCCAACCTACGAGCAGTACTTC
>TRBV19|NA|TRBJ1-4|NA
CASTGAVGEKLFF
TGTGCCAGTACAGGGGCGGTGGGTGAAAAACTGTTTTTT
>TRBV4-1|NA|TRBJ2-1|NA
CASSPGLSYNEQFF
TGCGCCAGCAGCCCCGGACTAAGCTACAATGAGCAGTTCTTC
>TRBV6-5|NA|TRBJ1-1|NA
CASSPILYGGEAFF
TGTGCCAGCAGTCCCATCCTCTACGGGGGTGAAGCTTTCTTT
>TRBV7-9|NA|TRBJ1-5|TRBD1
CASSSSDRDHQPQHF
TGTGCCAGCAGCTCATCCGACAGGGATCATCAGCCCCAGCATTTT
>TRBV9|NA|TRBJ2-7|TRBD1
CASSEGQYYEQYF
TGTGCCAGCAGCGAGGGACAGTATTACGAGCAGTACTTC
>TRBV5-1|NA|TRBJ2-3|TRBD1
CASSLPGQGTDTQYF
TGCGCCAGCAGCTTACCGGGACAGGGTACAGATACGCAGTATTTT
>TRBV2|NA|TRBJ1-1|TRBD1
CASSGTTGVTEAFF
TGTGCCAGCAGTGGGACAACAGGGGTGACTGAAGCTTTCTTT
>TRBV19|NA|TRBJ1-4|TRBD1
CASSFGTGGRFWKPVYEKLFF
TGTGCCAGTAGTTTCGGGACAGGGGGACGATTCTGGAAGCCCGTCTATGAAAAACTGTTTTTT
>TRBV7-9|NA|TRBJ1-3|NA
CASSQGSGNTIYF
TGTGCCAGCAGCCAGGGCTCTGGAAACACCATATATTTT